This T cell receptor (beta chain) is drawn from a study of blood T cell repertoires in COVID-19. Study in general: Whether acute or convalescent, the COVID-19 samples came from the United States, Italy and Spain.

The CDR3 is 13 amino acids. Trimming took 4 bases from V and 5 from J, leaving 11 bases between them. The germline CDR1 and CDR2 sequences are SGHDN and FVKESK. In the authors' methods: Researchers report that nucleated cell counts were estimated from reference gene primer amplification. Sequencing was performed with immunoSEQ multiplex PCR; in TCRdb, only in-frame clones are kept and a portion is missing. V and J calls and clone size follow that table, whereas D and trimming were derived from the DNA. This table has 110,000 to 150,000 clones, almost 85% appearing once. The J gene is TRBJ1-2, the V gene TRBV14; D gene ambiguous. The sequence was collected from a man aged 45 to 65 with acute or convalescent COVID-19. The sequenced sample was peripheral blood. The CDR3 DNA is TGTGCCAGCAGCCGAAATACTGGTTATGGCTACACCTTC. It encodes CASSRNTGYGYTF. Looking up the rest from reference TRBV14 and TRBJ1-2 gives the full variable domain: EAGVTQFPSHSVIEKGQTVTLRCDPISGHDNLYWYRRVMGKEIKFLLHFVKESKQDESGMPNNRFLAERTGGTYSTLKVQPAELEDSGVYFCASSRNTGYGYTFGSGTRLTVV.